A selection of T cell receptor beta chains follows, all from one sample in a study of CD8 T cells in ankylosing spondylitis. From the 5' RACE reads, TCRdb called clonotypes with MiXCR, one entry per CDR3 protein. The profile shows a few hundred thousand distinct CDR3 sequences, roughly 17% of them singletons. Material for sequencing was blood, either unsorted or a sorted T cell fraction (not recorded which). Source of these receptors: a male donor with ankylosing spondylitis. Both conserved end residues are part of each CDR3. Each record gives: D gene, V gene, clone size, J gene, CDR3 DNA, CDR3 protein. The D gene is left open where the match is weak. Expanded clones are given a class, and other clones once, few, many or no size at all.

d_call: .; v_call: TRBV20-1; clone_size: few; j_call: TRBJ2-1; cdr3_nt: TGCAGTGCTGTTGGCAGGGTGCCCTACAATGAGCAGTTCTTC; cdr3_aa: CSAVGRVPYNEQFF
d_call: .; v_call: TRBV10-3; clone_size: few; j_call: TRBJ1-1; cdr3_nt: TGTGCCATCAGCCGGACAGAACCGAACACTGAAGCTTTCTTT; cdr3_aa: CAISRTEPNTEAFF
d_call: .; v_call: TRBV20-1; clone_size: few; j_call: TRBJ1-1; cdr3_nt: TGCAGTGCGGATGGGGTAGGGATTTTGAACACTGAAGCTTTCTTT; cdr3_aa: CSADGVGILNTEAFF
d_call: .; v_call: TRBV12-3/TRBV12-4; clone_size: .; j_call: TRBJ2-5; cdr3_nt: TGTGCCAGCAGCCCAACCACAGACGGTGGGGGAACCCAGTACTTC; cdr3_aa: CASSPTTDGGGTQYF
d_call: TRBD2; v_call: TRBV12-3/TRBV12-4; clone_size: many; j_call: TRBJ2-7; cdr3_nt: TGTGCCAGCAGTTTAGCGGGGGGGAGGCGGGAGAGGGCGGAGCAGTACTTC; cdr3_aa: CASSLAGGRRERAEQYF
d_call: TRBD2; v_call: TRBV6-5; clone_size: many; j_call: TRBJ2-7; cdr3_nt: TGTGCCAGCAGTTATCGTACCGCGGGGGTGGGGGAGCAGTACTTC; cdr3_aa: CASSYRTAGVGEQYF
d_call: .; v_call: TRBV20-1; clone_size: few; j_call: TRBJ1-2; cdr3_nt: TGCAGTGCCGTAGTTATGGGTTCGCCGGATGGCTACACCTTC; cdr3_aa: CSAVVMGSPDGYTF
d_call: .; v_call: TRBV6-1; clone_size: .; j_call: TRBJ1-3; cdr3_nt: TGTGCCAGCAATCTAGACACGTCTGGAAACACCATATATTTT; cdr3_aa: CASNLDTSGNTIYF
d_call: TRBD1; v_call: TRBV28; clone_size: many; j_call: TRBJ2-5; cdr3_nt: TGTGCCAGCAGAGCGCACCGGGACAGGGCGAGCGAGACCCAGTACTTC; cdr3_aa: CASRAHRDRASETQYF
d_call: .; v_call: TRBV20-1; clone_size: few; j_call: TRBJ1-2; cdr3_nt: TGCAGTGCCCTCGTGGCATCTAACTATGGCTACACCTTC; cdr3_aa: CSALVASNYGYTF
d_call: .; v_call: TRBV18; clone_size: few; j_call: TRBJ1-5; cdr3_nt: TGTGCCAGCTCACTGATGCAGTCCGATCAGCCCCAGCATTTT; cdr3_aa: CASSLMQSDQPQHF
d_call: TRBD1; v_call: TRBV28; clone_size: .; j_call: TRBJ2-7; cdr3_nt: TGTGCCAGCAGTTTACGACAGGGTCCCGAGCAGTACTTC; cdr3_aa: CASSLRQGPEQYF
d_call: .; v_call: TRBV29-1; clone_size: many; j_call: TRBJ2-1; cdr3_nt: TGCAGCGTTACTAGCTCCGATGAGCAGTTCTTC; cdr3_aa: CSVTSSDEQFF
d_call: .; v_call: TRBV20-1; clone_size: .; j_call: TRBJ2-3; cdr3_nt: TGCAGTGCTAGTTCGGGGAGTGATATGTTCGATACGCAGTATTTT; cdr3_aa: CSASSGSDMFDTQYF
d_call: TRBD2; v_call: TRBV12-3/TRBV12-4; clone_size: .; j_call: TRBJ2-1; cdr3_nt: TGTGCCAGCAGAGGGACTAGCGGATACAATGAGCAGTTCTTC; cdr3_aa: CASRGTSGYNEQFF
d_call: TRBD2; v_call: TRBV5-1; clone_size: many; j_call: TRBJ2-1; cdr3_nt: TGCGCCAGCAGGAGACTAGCGGGGGGGTCCGGTGAGCAGTTCTTC; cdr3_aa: CASRRLAGGSGEQFF
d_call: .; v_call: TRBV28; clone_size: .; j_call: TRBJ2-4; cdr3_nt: TGTGCCAGCATGACAGAGGCCTTAGCCAAAAACATTCAGTACTTC; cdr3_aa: CASMTEALAKNIQYF
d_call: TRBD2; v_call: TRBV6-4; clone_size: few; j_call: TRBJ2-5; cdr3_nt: TGTGCCAGCAGTCCCACTAGCGGGAGAGGGGAGACCCAGTACTTC; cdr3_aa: CASSPTSGRGETQYF
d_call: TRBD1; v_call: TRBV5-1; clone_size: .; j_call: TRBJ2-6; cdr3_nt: TGCGCCAGCGGAGGACAGGGGCATGGGGCCAACGTCCTGACTTTC; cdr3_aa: CASGGQGHGANVLTF
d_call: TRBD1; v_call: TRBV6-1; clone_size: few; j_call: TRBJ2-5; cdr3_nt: TGTGCCAGCAAACTACGGGGACAGCCGCCAGAGACCCAGTACTTC; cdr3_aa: CASKLRGQPPETQYF
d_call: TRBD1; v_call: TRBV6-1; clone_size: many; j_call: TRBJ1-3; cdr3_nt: TGTGCCAGCAGGCCTACAGGGGCTGGAAACACCATATATTTT; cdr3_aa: CASRPTGAGNTIYF
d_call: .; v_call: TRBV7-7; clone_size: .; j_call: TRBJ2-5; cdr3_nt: TGTGCTAGCAGCTCGGACGGGGTAGTCCAGTACTTC; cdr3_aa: CASSSDGVVQYF
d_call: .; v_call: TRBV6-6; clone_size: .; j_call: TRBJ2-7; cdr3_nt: TGTGCCAGCAGGGCCGGGGCCTCCTACGAGCAGTACTTC; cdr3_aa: CASRAGASYEQYF
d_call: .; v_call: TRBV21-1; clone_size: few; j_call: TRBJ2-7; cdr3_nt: TGTGCCAGCAGCAAACGGCCCCGAAGGGCGGGAGGGCCGGAGTGCGAGCAGTACTTC; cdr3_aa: CASSKRPRRAGGPECEQYF
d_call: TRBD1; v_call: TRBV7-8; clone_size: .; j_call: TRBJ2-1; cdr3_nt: TGTGCCAGCAGCTTAGCGCGGACAGGGGATAGCTCCTACAATGAGCAGTTCTTC; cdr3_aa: CASSLARTGDSSYNEQFF
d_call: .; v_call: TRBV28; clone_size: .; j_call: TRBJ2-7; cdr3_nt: TGTGCCAGCAGTTTGACGACCCACCGGAACGAGCAGTACTTC; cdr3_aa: CASSLTTHRNEQYF
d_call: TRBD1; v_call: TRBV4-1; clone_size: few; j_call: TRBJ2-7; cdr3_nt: TGCGCCAGCAGCCGAGAAACAGGGGGGAGCTCCTACGAGCAGTACTTC; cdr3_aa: CASSRETGGSSYEQYF
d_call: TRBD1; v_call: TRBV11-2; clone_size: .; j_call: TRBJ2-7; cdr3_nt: TGTGCCAGCAGCTTAGAGGTTGGGGACAGAATTTTTACCGGGCAGTACTTC; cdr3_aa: CASSLEVGDRIFTGQYF
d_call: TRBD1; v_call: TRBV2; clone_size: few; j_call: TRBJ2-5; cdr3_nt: TGTGCCAGTACGGGACAGGGCCTGCGAGAGACCCAGTACTTC; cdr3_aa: CASTGQGLRETQYF
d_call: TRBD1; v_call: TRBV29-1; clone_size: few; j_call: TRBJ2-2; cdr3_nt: TGCAGCGCTCGGGCAGGGGGATCAAACACCGGGGAGCTGTTTTTT; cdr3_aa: CSARAGGSNTGELFF
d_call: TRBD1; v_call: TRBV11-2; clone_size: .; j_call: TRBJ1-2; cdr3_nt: TGTGCCAGCAGCTTAGGCCCACGACAGGGGAGCTATGGCTACACCTTC; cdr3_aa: CASSLGPRQGSYGYTF
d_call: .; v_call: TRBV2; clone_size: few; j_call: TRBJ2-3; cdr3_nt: TGTGCCAGCAGCCCCGGACGGGGATTCCAAGATACGCAGTATTTT; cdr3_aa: CASSPGRGFQDTQYF
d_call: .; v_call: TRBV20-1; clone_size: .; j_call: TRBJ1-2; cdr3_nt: TGCAGTGCGGCTACTAACTATGGCTACACCTTC; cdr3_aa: CSAATNYGYTF
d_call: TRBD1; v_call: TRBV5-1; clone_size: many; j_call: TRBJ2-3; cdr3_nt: TGCGCCAGCAGCTTGGCGGGGACAGGGGGCCCAGATACGCAGTATTTT; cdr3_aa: CASSLAGTGGPDTQYF
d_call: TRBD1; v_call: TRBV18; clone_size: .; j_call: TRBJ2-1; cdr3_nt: TGTGCCAGCTCGGCACTCGGGACAGGGGGCTACAATGAGCAGTTCTTC; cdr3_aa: CASSALGTGGYNEQFF
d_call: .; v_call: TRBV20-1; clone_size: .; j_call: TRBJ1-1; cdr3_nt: TGCAGTGCTAGTTGGGGTCCCTTTGGAGACACTGAAGCTTTCTTT; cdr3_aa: CSASWGPFGDTEAFF
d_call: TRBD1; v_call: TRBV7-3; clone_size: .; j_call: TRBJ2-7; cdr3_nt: TGTGCCAGCAGCCCCGCCGGGACAGAAATTTACGAGCAGTACTTC; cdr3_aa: CASSPAGTEIYEQYF
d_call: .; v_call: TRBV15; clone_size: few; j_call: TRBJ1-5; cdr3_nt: TGTGCCACCAGCAGAGATGTCAATCAGCCCCAGCATTTT; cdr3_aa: CATSRDVNQPQHF